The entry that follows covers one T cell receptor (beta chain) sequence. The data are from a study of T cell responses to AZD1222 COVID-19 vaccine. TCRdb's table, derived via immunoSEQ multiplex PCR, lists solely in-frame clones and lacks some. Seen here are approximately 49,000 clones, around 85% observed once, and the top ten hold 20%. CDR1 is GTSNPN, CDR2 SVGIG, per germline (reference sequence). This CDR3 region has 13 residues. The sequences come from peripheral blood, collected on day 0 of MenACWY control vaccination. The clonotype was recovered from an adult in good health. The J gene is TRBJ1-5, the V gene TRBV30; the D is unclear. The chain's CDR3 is CAIRGGPNQPQHF. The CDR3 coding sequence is TGTGCTATCAGAGGCGGACCCAATCAGCCCCAGCATTTT.